This record looks at one T cell receptor beta chain sequence and its context. Its antigen is currently unknown. The CDR3 consists of 15 residues. V lost 6 bases to trimming and J lost 8 bases; unmatched junction nucleotides: 10. Germline assignment: CDR1 MDHEN and CDR2 SYDVKM. The sample comes from a study of T cell repertoires in cytomegalovirus infection. Looking at the study overall: Shared public TCR beta signatures pointed to both CMV infection and a matching HLA type. Study results and limitations: What dominated the ex vivo response were HLA-C-restricted CMV-specific TCR beta clonotypes. Carriers of CMV and the relevant HLA type were discriminated by public TCR beta frequency.

A single record per CDR3 protein comes from TCRdb applying MiXCR to the reads. The repertoire consists of more than 400,000 distinct CDR3 sequences, with 26% occurring once and the leading ten covering around 14%. Sequenced material: PBMCs. The source of this sequence is a human donor in good health (CMV status not recorded). Some clones in this sample may be carry-over from other donors' samples. The chain couples TRBV28 to TRBJ1-4, with 9 bases fitting TRBD1. The CDR3 nucleotides are TGTGCCAGCAGAGTTTTACAGGGGGCTTACGAAAAACTGTTTTTT. This encodes CASRVLQGAYEKLFF.